This T cell receptor (beta chain) emerged from a study of shared clonotypes between healthy human individuals. The assay was run at deep level. Each replicate PCR on the sorted subsets used 200 to 250 ng DNA (about 30,000 T cell genomes). Here immunoSEQ multiplex PCR was the method, and the copy in TCRdb shows in-frame clones only, minus some. This table holds about 2.4 million clones, over 85% found once. V shed 2 bases and J shed 8 bases, with 9 bases lying between them. The germline V gene encodes CDR1 MNHNY and CDR2 SVGAGI (reference sequence). This CDR3 spans 12 amino acids. This clone appeared once. Its specificity is unknown. Study-wide results and caveats: Across a few donors, naive CD4 shared around 5.1%, naive CD8 3.5% to 4%, memory CD4 roughly 2.2%, memory CD8 about 0.4%.

The TCR comes from a man aged 18-30 years in good health. Some clones in this sample may be carry-over from other donors' samples. The sequencing sample was made of naive CD4+ T cells from PBMCs. Subset of the sample: CD45RA+ positively selected. The chain employs TRBV6-6 and TRBJ1-1; D is uncertain. The CDR3 is CASSYLRAEAFF. In DNA form, the CDR3 reads TGTGCCAGCAGTTACCTCCGAGCCGAAGCTTTCTTT.